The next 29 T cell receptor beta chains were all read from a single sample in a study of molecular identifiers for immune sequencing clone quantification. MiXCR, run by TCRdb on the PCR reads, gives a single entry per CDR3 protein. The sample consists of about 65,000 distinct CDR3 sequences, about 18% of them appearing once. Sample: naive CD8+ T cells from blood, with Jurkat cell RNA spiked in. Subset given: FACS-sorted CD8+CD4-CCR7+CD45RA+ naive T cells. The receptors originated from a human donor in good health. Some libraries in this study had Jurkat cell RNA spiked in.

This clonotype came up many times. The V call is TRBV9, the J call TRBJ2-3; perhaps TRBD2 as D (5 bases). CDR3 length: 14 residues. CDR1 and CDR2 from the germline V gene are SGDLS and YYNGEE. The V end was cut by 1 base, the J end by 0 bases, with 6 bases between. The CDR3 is CASSVTGSTDTQYF. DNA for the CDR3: TGTGCCAGCAGCGTAACGGGGAGCACAGATACGCAGTATTTT.

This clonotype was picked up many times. CDR3 sequence (DNA): TGTGCCAGCGGACTAGCGCAGAACACCGGGGAGCTGTTTTTT. Amino acids: CASGLAQNTGELFF. The chain joins TRBV4-2 to TRBJ2-2; 9 nucleotides agree with TRBD2. J lost 1 base, V lost 8 bases, and 2 bases had no gene match. The CDR3 has 14 residues. The germline gives CDR1 LGHNA, CDR2 YNFKEQ.

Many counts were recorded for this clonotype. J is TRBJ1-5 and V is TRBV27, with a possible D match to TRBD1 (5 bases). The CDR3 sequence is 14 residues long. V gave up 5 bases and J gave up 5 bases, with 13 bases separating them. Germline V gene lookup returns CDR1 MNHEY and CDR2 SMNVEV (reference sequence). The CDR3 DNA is TGTGCCAGCAGTCAGGGCGGTTCCTATCAGCCCCAGCATTTT. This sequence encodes CASSQGGSYQPQHF.

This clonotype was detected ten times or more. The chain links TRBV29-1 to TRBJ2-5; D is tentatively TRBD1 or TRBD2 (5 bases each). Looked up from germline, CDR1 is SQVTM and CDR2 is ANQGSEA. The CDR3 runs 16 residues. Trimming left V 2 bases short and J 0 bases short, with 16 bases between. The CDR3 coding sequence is TGCAGCGTTGAATCCGACGGGGCGCGGTACCAAGAGACCCAGTACTTC. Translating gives CSVESDGARYQETQYF.

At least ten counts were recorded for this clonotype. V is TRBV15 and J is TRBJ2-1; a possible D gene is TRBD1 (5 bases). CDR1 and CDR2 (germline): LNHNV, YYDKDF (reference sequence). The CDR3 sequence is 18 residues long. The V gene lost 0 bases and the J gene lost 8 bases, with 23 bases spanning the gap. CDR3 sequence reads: CATSRDFEGVGGIDEQFF. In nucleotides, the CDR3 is TGTGCCACCAGCAGAGATTTCGAAGGGGTAGGTGGTATCGATGAGCAGTTCTTC.

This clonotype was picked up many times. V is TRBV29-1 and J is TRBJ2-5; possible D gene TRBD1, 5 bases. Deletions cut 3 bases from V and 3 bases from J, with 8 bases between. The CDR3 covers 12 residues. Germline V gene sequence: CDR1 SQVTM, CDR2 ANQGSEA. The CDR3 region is CSVEGRKETQYF. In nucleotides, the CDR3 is TGCAGCGTTGAGGGGCGGAAAGAGACCCAGTACTTC.

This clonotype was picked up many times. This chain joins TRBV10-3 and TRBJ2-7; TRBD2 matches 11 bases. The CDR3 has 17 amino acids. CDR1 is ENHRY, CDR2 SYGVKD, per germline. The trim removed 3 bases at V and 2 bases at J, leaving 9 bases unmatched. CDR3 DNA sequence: TGTGCCATCAGTGAAGAAGAGACTAGCGGGATTACCTACGAGCAGTACTTC. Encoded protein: CAISEEETSGITYEQYF.

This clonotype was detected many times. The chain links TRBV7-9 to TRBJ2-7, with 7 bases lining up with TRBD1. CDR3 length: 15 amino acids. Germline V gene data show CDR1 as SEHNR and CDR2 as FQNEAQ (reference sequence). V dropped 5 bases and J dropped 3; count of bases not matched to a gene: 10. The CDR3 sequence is CASSAEDRNLYEQYF. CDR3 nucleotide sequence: TGTGCCAGCAGCGCCGAGGACAGGAACCTCTACGAGCAGTACTTC. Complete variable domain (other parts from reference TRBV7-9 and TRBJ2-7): DTGVSQNPRHKITKRGQNVTFRCDPISEHNRLYWYRQTLGQGPEFLTYFQNEAQLEKSRLLSDRFSAERPKGSFSTLEIQRTEQGDSAMYLCASSAEDRNLYEQYFGPGTRLTVT.

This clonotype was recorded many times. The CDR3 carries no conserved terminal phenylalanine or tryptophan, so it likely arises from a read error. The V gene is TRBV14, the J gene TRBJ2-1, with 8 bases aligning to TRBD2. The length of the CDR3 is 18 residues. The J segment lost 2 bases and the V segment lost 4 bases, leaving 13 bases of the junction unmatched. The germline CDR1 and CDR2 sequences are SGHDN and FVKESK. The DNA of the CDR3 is TGTGCCAGCAGCCCCGGACGACTAGCGCCCAGTACCTACAATGAGCAGTTCTCC. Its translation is CASSPGRLAPSTYNEQFS.

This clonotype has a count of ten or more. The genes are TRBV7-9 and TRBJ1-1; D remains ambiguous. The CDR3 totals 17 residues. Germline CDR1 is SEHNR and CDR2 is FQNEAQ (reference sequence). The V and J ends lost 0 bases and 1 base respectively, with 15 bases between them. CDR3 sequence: CASSLAGLQPKNTEAFF. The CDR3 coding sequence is TGTGCCAGCAGCTTAGCGGGATTACAGCCAAAGAACACTGAAGCTTTCTTT.

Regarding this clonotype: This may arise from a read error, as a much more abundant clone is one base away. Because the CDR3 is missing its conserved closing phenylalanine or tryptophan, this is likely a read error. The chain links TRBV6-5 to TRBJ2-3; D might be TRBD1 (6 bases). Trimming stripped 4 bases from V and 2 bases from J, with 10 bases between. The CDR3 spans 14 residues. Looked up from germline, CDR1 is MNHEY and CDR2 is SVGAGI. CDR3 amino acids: CASSFGTLTDTQYL. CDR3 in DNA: TGTGCCAGCAGTTTTGGGACACTCACAGATACGCAGTATTTA.

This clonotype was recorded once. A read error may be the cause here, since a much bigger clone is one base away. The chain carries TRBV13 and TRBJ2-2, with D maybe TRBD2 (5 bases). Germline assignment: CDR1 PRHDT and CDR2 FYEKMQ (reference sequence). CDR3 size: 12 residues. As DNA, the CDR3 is TGTGCCAGCAGCTTATACACCGGGGAGCTGCTTTTT. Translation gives CASSLYTGELLF.

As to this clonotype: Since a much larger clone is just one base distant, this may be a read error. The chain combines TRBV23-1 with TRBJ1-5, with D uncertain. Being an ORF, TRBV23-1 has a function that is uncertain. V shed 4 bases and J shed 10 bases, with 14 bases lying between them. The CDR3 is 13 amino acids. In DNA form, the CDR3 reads TGCGCCAGCAGTCGAAGGGAGGCTGAACCCCAGCATTTT. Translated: CASSRREAEPQHF.

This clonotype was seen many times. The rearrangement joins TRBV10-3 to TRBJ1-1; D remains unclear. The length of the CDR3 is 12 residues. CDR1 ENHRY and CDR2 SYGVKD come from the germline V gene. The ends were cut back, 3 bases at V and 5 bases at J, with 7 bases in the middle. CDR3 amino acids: CAISDMGTEAFF. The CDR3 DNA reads TGTGCCATCAGTGACATGGGAACTGAAGCTTTCTTT.

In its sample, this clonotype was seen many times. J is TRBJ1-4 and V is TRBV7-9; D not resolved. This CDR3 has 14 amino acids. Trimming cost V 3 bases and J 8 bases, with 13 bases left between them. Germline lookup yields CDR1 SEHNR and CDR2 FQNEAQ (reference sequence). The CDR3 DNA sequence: TGTGCCAGCAGCTTTGACACCGAACGGGAAAAACTGTTTTTT. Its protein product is CASSFDTEREKLFF.

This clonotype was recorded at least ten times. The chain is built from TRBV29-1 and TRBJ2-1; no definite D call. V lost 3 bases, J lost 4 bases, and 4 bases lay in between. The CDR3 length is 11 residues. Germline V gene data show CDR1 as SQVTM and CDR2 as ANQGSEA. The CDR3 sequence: CSVDRYNEQFF. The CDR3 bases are TGCAGCGTTGACCGTTACAATGAGCAGTTCTTC.

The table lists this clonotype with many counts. CDR3 amino acids: CASSVSPGPKQANEKLFF. The CDR3 DNA follows: TGTGCCAGCAGCGTCTCCCCGGGTCCAAAGCAGGCTAATGAAAAACTGTTTTTT. The J gene is TRBJ1-4, the V gene TRBV5-5; D is ambiguous. The CDR3 totals 18 residues. Germline CDR1 SGHKS, CDR2 YYEKEE (reference sequence). V lost 4 bases and J 3 bases, leaving 22 bases between the germline ends.

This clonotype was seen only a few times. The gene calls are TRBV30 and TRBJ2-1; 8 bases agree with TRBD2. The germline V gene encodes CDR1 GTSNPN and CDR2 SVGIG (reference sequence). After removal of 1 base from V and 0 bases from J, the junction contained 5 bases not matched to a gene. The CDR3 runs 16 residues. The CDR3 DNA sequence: TGTGCCTGGAGTGCTTCCCTAGCGGGCTCCTACAATGAGCAGTTCTTC. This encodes CAWSASLAGSYNEQFF.

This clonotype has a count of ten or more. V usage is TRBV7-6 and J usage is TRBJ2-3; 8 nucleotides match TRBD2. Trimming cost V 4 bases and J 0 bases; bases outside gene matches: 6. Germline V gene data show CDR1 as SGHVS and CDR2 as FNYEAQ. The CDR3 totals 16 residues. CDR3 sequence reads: CASSSGLGTSTDTQYF. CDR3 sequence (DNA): TGTGCCAGCAGCTCGGGACTAGGCACTAGCACAGATACGCAGTATTTT.

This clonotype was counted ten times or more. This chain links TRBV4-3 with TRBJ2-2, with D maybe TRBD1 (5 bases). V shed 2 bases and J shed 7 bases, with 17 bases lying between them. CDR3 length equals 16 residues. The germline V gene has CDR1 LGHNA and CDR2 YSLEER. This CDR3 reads CASSQSSGFQFGELFF. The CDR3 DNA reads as TGCGCCAGCAGCCAATCATCAGGGTTTCAGTTCGGGGAGCTGTTTTTT.

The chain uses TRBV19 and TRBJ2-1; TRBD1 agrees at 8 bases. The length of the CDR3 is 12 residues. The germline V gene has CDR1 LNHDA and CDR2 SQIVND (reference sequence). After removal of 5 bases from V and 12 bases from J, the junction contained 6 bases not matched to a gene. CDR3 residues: CASSPQGARQFF. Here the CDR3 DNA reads TGTGCCAGTAGTCCGCAGGGGGCCAGGCAGTTCTTC.

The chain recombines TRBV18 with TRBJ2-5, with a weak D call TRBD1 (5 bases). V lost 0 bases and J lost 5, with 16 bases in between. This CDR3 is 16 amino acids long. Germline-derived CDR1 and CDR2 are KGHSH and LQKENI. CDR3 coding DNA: TGTGCCAGCTCACCACCGGTAATCAGGGTTACGGAGACCCAGTACTTC. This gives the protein CASSPPVIRVTETQYF.

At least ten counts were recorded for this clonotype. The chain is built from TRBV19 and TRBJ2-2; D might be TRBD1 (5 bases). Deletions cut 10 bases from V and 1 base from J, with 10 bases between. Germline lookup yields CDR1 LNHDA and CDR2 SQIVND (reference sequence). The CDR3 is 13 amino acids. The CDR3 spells CATRTQNTGELFF. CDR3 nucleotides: TGTGCCACCCGGACACAGAACACCGGGGAGCTGTTTTTT.

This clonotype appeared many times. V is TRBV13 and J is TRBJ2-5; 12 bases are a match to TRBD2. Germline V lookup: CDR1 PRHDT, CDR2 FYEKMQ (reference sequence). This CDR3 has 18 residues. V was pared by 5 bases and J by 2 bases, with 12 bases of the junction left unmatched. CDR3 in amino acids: CASSLRLAGVGGQETQYF. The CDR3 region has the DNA TGTGCCAGCAGCCTGCGACTAGCGGGAGTGGGGGGACAAGAGACCCAGTACTTC.

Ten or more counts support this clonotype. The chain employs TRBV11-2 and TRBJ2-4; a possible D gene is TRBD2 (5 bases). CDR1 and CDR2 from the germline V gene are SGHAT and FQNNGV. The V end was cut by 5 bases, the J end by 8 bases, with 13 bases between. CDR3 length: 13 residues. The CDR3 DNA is TGTGCCAGCAGCCAAACTAGTATTGACATTCAGTACTTC. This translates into CASSQTSIDIQYF. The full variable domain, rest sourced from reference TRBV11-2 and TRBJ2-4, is EAGVAQSPRYKIIEKRQSVAFWCNPISGHATLYWYQQILGQGPKLLIQFQNNGVVDDSQLPKDRFSAERLKGVDSTLKIQPAKLEDSAVYLCASSQTSIDIQYFGAGTRLSVL.

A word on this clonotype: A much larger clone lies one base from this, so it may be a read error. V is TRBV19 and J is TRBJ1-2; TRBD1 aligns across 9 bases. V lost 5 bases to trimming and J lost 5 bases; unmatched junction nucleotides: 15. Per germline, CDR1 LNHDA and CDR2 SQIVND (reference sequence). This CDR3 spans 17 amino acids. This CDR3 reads CASSPRTGVFDFYGYTF. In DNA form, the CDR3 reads TGTGCCAGTAGTCCCCGGACAGGGGTATTTGACTTTTATGGCTACACCTTC.

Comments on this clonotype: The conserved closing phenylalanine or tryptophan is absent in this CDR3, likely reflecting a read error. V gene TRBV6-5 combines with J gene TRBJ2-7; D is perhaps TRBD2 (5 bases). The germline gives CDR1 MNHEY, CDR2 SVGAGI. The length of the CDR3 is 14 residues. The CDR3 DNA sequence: TGTACCAGCAGTTACTCGGCGGGCTGGCACGAGCAGTACTAC. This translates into CTSSYSAGWHEQYY.

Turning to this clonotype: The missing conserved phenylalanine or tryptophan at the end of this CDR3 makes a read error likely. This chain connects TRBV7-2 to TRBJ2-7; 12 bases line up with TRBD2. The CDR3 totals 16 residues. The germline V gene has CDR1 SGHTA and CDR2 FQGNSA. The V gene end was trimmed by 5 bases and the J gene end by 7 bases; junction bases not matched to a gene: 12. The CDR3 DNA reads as TGTGCCAGCAGCGACCCAGGGACTAGCGGGCGCCCGGAGCAGTACTCC. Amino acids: CASSDPGTSGRPEQYS.

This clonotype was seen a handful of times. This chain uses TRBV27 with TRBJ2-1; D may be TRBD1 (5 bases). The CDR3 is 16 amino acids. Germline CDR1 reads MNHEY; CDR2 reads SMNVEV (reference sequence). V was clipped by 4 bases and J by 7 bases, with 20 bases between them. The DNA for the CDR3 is TGTGCCAGCAGTTCCCCTCAAAGGGGATCCCTGAATGAGCAGTTCTTC. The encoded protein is CASSSPQRGSLNEQFF.